This T cell receptor beta chain was recovered during a study of spatial heterogeneity in lung cancer. Study summary: Each time, sequencing found more beta-chain sequences than alpha-chain sequences. On average, each unique TCR and UMI combination appeared more than ten times in raw reads. Study-wide findings and caveats: Detection of ubiquitous tumor TCRs in blood was higher at resection than follow-up.

V lost 3 bases and J lost 1, with 10 bases in between. The length of the CDR3 is 15 residues. Germline lookup yields CDR1 SNHLY and CDR2 FYNNEI. The time point was: blood at routine non-recurrence follow-up after resection. Using its own MiXCR run on the 5' RACE reads, TCRdb lists one record per CDR3 protein. This table has 39,000 or so distinct CDR3 sequences, about 10% appearing once. Details on this clonotype: Its specificity is unknown.

The sequence was collected from a female donor with early-stage non-small cell lung cancer. V and J are TRBV2 and TRBJ1-3; D is possibly TRBD1 (5 bases). Sequenced here: PBMCs, sampled at follow-up. This CDR3 reads CASSDPGGSGNTIYF. The CDR3 DNA is TGTGCCAGCAGTGACCCTGGGGGATCTGGAAACACCATATATTTT.